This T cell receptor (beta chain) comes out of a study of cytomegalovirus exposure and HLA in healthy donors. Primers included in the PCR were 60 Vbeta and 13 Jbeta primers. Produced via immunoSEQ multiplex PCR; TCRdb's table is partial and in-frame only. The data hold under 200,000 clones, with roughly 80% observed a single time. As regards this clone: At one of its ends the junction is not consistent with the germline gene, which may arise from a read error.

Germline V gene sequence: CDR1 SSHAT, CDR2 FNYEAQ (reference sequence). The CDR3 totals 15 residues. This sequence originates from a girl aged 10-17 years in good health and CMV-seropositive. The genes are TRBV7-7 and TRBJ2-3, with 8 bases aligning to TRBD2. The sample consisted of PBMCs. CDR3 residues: CASSSGLEGADTQYF. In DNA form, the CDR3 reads TGTGCTAGCAGCTCGGGACTAGAAGGTGCAGATACGCAGTATTTT.